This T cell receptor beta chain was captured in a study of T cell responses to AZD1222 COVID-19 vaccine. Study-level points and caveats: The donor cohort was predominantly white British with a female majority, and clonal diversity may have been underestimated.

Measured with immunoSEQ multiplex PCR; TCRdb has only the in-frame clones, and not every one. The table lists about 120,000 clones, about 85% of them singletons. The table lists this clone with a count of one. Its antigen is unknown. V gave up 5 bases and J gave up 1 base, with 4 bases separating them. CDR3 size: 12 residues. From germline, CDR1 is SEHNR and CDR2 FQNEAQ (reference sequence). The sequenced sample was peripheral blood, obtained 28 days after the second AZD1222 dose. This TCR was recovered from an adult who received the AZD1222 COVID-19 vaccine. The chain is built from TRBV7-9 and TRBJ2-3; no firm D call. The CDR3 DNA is TGTGCCAGCAGCCAGGGCACAGATACGCAGTATTTT. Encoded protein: CASSQGTDTQYF.